This note documents a single TCR beta chain sequence. Its cognate antigen is unknown. The entry originates in a study of T cell responses to AZD1222 COVID-19 vaccine. The study, taken as a whole, reports: Unmutated variant regions are reportedly the target of nearly half of TCRs that are spike-specific.

Trimming took 0 bases from V and 2 from J, leaving 2 bases between them. Germline V gene data show CDR1 as KGHSH and CDR2 as LQKENI. The CDR3 has 12 residues. TCRdb keeps only in-frame clones here, not all; method: immunoSEQ multiplex PCR. The sample includes around 100,000 clones, 90% seen only once; the top ten take around 1.3%. The V gene is TRBV18, the J gene TRBJ2-7; no firm D call. The starting material was peripheral blood, obtained on day 0 of AZD1222 vaccination. The TCR was taken from an adult in good health. The CDR3 region is CASSPPTYEQYF. The CDR3 bases are TGTGCCAGCTCACCACCGACCTACGAGCAGTACTTC.